These 25 T cell receptor beta chains were sequenced from one sample in a study of regulatory T cells in long-lasting Graves disease. With iRepertoire HTBI primers and Arm-PCR of CDR3 regions, TCR beta libraries were built. TCRdb ran MiXCR on the multiplex PCR reads and lists one entry per CDR3 protein. Altogether approximately 470,000 distinct CDR3 sequences are present, less than 25% being singletons, with the ten largest covering over 7.5%. This sample's time point: persistent/refractory GD, antithyroid drugs over 5 years with positive TRAb. The TCR library was prepared using RNA isolated from PBMCs. The sequencing here drew on peripheral blood mononuclear cells (PBMCs), taken when the disease was refractory, from a patient treated with antithyroid drugs. These TCRs come from a female donor with Graves disease.

This clonotype was found many times. The V call is TRBV28, the J call TRBJ1-3, with 9 positions matching TRBD1. The CDR3 runs 18 residues. The V gene's germline CDR1 is MDHEN and CDR2 SYDVKM. V lost 4 bases, J lost 3 bases, and 13 bases stayed unmatched. CDR3 sequence reads: CASSSHRPTGGDGNTIYF. CDR3 coding DNA: TGTGCCAGCAGTTCCCACCGCCCAACAGGGGGCGATGGAAACACCATATATTTT.

The V and J genes are TRBV6-9 and TRBJ1-5, with TRBD1 as a possible D gene (5 bases). Trimming pared 3 bases from V and 3 bases from J, leaving 12 bases between. The CDR3 spans 15 residues. Germline V gene data show CDR1 as MNHGY and CDR2 as SVAAGI. The CDR3 spells CASSYDSKPNQPQHF. Here the CDR3 DNA reads TGTGCCAGCAGTTACGACAGCAAACCCAATCAGCCCCAGCATTTT.

V usage is TRBV7-6 and J usage is TRBJ2-7, with a weak D call TRBD2 (5 bases). V was cut by 4 bases and J by 2 bases, with 9 bases left in between. This CDR3 has 13 amino acids. Germline V gives CDR1 SGHVS, CDR2 FNYEAQ. CDR3 residues: CASSSELAYEQYF. As DNA, the CDR3 is TGTGCCAGCAGCTCAGAACTAGCCTACGAGCAGTACTTC.

This clonotype occurred many times. The rearrangement uses TRBV20-1 and TRBJ2-7; TRBD1 matches 11 bases. With 6 bases clipped from V and 6 bases from J, the junction kept 7 bases outside the gene matches. Germline values: CDR1 DFQATT, CDR2 SNEGSKA (reference sequence). The length of the CDR3 is 13 residues. CDR3 loop: CSAWTGGFGEQYF. The DNA for the CDR3 is TGCAGTGCGTGGACAGGGGGCTTCGGCGAGCAGTACTTC.

The chain is built from TRBV5-6 and TRBJ1-2; D might be TRBD1 (5 bases). V lost 0 bases to trimming and J lost 4 bases, with 13 bases between them. This CDR3 is 15 amino acids long. CDR1 is SGHDT, CDR2 YYEEEE, per germline. Written as DNA, the CDR3 is TGTGCCAGCAGCTTGGACAGGAAGGTCATCTATGGCTACACCTTC. Amino acid sequence: CASSLDRKVIYGYTF.

The rearrangement links TRBV6-1 to TRBJ1-1, with 8 nucleotides matching TRBD1. CDR3 size: 13 residues. V lost 10 bases to trimming and J lost 11 bases; unmatched junction nucleotides: 15. The germline gives CDR1 MNHNS, CDR2 SASEGT. CDR3 loop: CATKKQGVSPAFF. In nucleotides, the CDR3 is TGTGCCACCAAAAAACAGGGGGTCTCTCCGGCTTTCTTT.

This clonotype was detected only a few times. V gene TRBV6-9 combines with J gene TRBJ2-7; 12 bases fit TRBD2. Germline V gene lookup returns CDR1 MNHGY and CDR2 SVAAGI. The V and J ends lost 2 bases and 0 bases, in that order; junction bases with no gene match: 5. This CDR3 contains 17 residues. DNA of the CDR3: TGTGCCAGCAGTTATGGGACTAGCGGGTTCCTCTCCTACGAGCAGTACTTC. Translation: CASSYGTSGFLSYEQYF.

The chain recombines TRBV9 with TRBJ2-2; D not certain. Germline V gene lookup returns CDR1 SGDLS and CDR2 YYNGEE. Deletions cut 3 bases from V and 0 bases from J, with 12 bases between. The CDR3 runs to 16 residues. The CDR3 here is CASSAEGGANTGELFF. As DNA, the CDR3 is TGTGCCAGCAGCGCCGAAGGTGGGGCGAACACCGGGGAGCTGTTTTTT.

This clonotype was seen only a few times. The chain uses TRBV5-1 and TRBJ2-7; D unclear. V lost 0 bases and J 7 bases, leaving 14 bases between the germline ends. Germline CDR1 SGHRS, CDR2 YFSETQ. CDR3 length: 14 residues. The CDR3 spells CASSLGLTPREQYF. The DNA of the CDR3 is TGCGCCAGCAGCTTGGGACTCACGCCGCGGGAGCAGTACTTC. The whole variable domain, filled in from reference TRBV5-1 and TRBJ2-7, reads KAGVTQTPRYLIKTRGQQVTLSCSPISGHRSVSWYQQTPGQGLQFLFEYFSETQRNKGNFPGRFSGRQFSNSRSEMNVSTLELGDSALYLCASSLGLTPREQYFGPGTRLTVT.

The chain recombines TRBV10-3 with TRBJ2-7; 11 bases line up with TRBD1. The germline V gene has CDR1 ENHRY and CDR2 SYGVKD. V lost 5 bases to trimming and J lost 3 bases; unmatched junction nucleotides: 3. The CDR3 is 14 amino acids. CDR3 DNA: TGTGCCATCAGTTTCGGGACAGGGGGCTACGAGCAGTACTTC. Translation gives CAISFGTGGYEQYF.

This clonotype was seen repeatedly, ten times or more. This chain connects TRBV2 to TRBJ1-5, with 12 bases identical to TRBD1. This CDR3 has 15 amino acids. The germline V gene encodes CDR1 SNHLY and CDR2 FYNNEI. The V gene end was trimmed by 5 bases and the J gene end by 3 bases; junction bases not matched to a gene: 2. DNA of the CDR3: TGTGCCAGCAGTTGGGACAGGGGGCTCAATCAGCCCCAGCATTTT. It codes for CASSWDRGLNQPQHF. Full variable domain (outside the CDR3, taken from reference TRBV2 and TRBJ1-5): EPEVTQTPSHQVTQMGQEVILRCVPISNHLYFYWYRQILGQKVEFLVSFYNNEISEKSEIFDDQFSVERPDGSNFTLKIRSTKLEDSAMYFCASSWDRGLNQPQHFGDGTRLSIL.

The table lists this clonotype with many counts. The genes are TRBV18 and TRBJ2-5, with 9 nucleotides matching TRBD2. CDR1 and CDR2 (germline): KGHSH, LQKENI. CDR3 length equals 15 residues. Germline trimming cut 4 bases from V and 4 bases from J; bases unmatched to any gene: 7. The CDR3 loop is CASSRGPGLAETQYF. For the CDR3, the DNA is TGTGCCAGCTCACGTGGGCCGGGACTAGCAGAGACCCAGTACTTC.

Comments on this clonotype: This may come from a read error, since a much larger clone is one base off. The DNA of the CDR3 is TGTGCCAGCACTACGCCGGCGAACACTGAAGCTTCCTTT. Amino acid sequence: CASTTPANTEASF. The V gene is TRBV6-1, the J gene TRBJ1-1; D not resolved. Germline loops: CDR1 MNHNS, CDR2 SASEGT. This CDR3 spans 13 amino acids.

The chain recombines TRBV28 with TRBJ2-7; tentative D call: TRBD1 (6 bases). Germline V lookup: CDR1 MDHEN, CDR2 SYDVKM. V shed 8 bases and J shed 6 bases, with 11 bases lying between them. The CDR3 consists of 11 residues. The CDR3 here is CASLRGIEQYF. As DNA, the CDR3 is TGTGCCAGCCTAAGGGGGATCGAGCAGTACTTC.

The V call is TRBV6-1, the J call TRBJ2-7, with 13 nucleotides matching TRBD2. V lost 6 bases and J lost 1; bases outside the gene matches: 3. This CDR3 spans 15 amino acids. CDR1 and CDR2 from the germline V gene are MNHNS and SASEGT. The CDR3 DNA reads as TGTGCCAGCAGGGGGGGACTAGCGGGATCCTACGAGCAGTACTTC. Translation gives CASRGGLAGSYEQYF.

This clonotype was counted at least ten times. The CDR3 loop reads CASSLVSPGQVNQPQHF. As DNA, the CDR3 is TGTGCCAGCAGCTTAGTCAGCCCGGGACAGGTCAATCAGCCCCAGCATTTT. The chain couples TRBV7-8 to TRBJ1-5, with 8 bases fitting TRBD1. With V trimmed by 1 base and J by 3 bases, 8 bases remained unmatched. The length of the CDR3 is 17 residues. From germline, CDR1 is SGHVS and CDR2 FQNEAQ.

This rearrangement joins TRBV6-2 or TRBV6-3 to TRBJ2-5, with 8 bases aligning to TRBD2. Trimming removed 0 bases from V and 6 bases from J; junction bases left unmatched: 6. The CDR3 consists of 15 residues. Germline V CDR1 and CDR2: MNHEY, SVGEGT. The CDR3 sequence is CASSYSSGGRKTQYF. DNA of the CDR3: TGTGCCAGCAGTTACTCATCGGGAGGGAGGAAGACCCAGTACTTC.

The rearrangement links TRBV19 to TRBJ1-5; no clear D gene. The CDR3 length is 13 residues. CDR1 and CDR2 (germline): LNHDA, SQIVND (reference sequence). The V gene lost 5 bases and the J gene lost 5 bases, with 10 bases spanning the gap. The CDR3 is CASSSMRDQPQHF. CDR3 nucleotides: TGTGCCAGTAGTTCGATGCGGGATCAGCCCCAGCATTTT.

This clonotype occurred a few times. V and J are TRBV28 and TRBJ1-1, with D unresolved. The germline gives CDR1 MDHEN, CDR2 SYDVKM. The V gene lost 3 bases and the J gene lost 2 bases, with 10 bases spanning the gap. This CDR3 region has 14 residues. For the CDR3, the DNA is TGTGCCAGCAGTTTTTGGCAGGTTAACACTGAAGCTTTCTTT. This gives the protein CASSFWQVNTEAFF.

This clonotype was recorded at least ten times. The rearrangement uses TRBV11-2 and TRBJ1-1; D remains unclear. The V gene's germline CDR1 is SGHAT and CDR2 FQNNGV. CDR3 length equals 14 residues. V lost 4 bases, J lost 5 bases, and 14 bases lay in between. Here the CDR3 reads CASSSSTVQTEAFF. CDR3 nucleotide sequence: TGTGCCAGCAGCTCTAGCACCGTCCAAACTGAAGCTTTCTTT.

This clonotype was picked up a small number of times. The V call is TRBV20-1, the J call TRBJ2-7, with 9 bases fitting TRBD1. Germline values: CDR1 DFQATT, CDR2 SNEGSKA (reference sequence). The length of the CDR3 is 14 residues. Trimming at V came to 5 bases and at J to 2 bases, leaving 7 bases not matched to a gene. The CDR3 nucleotides read TGCAGTGCTTTCCGGGACAGGGTTACCTACGAGCAGTACTTC. Protein sequence: CSAFRDRVTYEQYF.

Concerning this clonotype: At one of its ends the junction is not consistent with the germline gene, which may arise from a read error. This rearrangement joins TRBV6-2 or TRBV6-3 to TRBJ1-1; D may be TRBD1 (6 bases). The CDR3 runs to 15 residues. CDR1 and CDR2 from the germline V gene are MNHEY and SVGEGT. CDR3 sequence (DNA): TGTGCCAGCAGGCGGACAGCAATCTTGAACACTGGAGCTTTCTTT. This sequence encodes CASRRTAILNTGAFF.

This chain joins TRBV10-3 and TRBJ2-7, with D possibly being TRBD1 (6 bases). V dropped 8 bases and J dropped 6 bases, with 20 bases sitting between them. The V gene's germline CDR1 is ENHRY and CDR2 SYGVKD. This CDR3 spans 14 amino acids. CDR3 protein: CAIGGGWGLGEQYF. CDR3 DNA sequence: TGTGCCATCGGAGGAGGATGGGGGCTAGGCGAGCAGTACTTC.

In this sample, this clonotype turned up many times. The chain couples TRBV29-1 to TRBJ2-5; 7 nucleotides match TRBD1. The CDR3 runs to 13 residues. V gave up 7 bases and J gave up 4 bases; unmatched junction bases: 9. Germline lookup yields CDR1 SQVTM and CDR2 ANQGSEA. The CDR3 DNA sequence: TGCAGCGCTGACAGGGTACAGGGAGAGACCCAGTACTTC. Translation: CSADRVQGETQYF.

The table lists this clonotype with many counts. This chain connects TRBV2 to TRBJ2-2, with 7 bases lining up with TRBD1. This CDR3 is 14 amino acids long. J gave up 5 bases and V 10 bases, and 10 bases lay outside the gene matches. Germline V gives CDR1 SNHLY, CDR2 FYNNEI. The CDR3 loop reads CAISGTDRTGELFF. DNA for the CDR3: TGTGCCATCTCGGGGACAGACCGTACCGGGGAGCTGTTTTTT.